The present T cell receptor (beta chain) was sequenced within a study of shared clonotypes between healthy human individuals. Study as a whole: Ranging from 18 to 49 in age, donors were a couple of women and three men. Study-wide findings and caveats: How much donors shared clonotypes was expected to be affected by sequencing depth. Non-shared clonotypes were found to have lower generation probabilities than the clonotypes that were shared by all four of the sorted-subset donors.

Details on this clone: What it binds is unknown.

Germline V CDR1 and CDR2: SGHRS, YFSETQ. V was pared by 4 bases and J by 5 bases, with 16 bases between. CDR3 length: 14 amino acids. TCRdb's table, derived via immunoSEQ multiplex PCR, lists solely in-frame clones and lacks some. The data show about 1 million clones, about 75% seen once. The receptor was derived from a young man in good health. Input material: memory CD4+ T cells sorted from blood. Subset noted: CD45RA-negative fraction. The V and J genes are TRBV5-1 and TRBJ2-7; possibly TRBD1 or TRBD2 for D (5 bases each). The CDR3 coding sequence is TGCGCCAGCAGCCCCAGGGACCCCACGGACGAGCAGTACTTC. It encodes CASSPRDPTDEQYF. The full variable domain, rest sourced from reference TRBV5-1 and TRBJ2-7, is KAGVTQTPRYLIKTRGQQVTLSCSPISGHRSVSWYQQTPGQGLQFLFEYFSETQRNKGNFPGRFSGRQFSNSRSEMNVSTLELGDSALYLCASSPRDPTDEQYFGPGTRLTVT.